This entry lists 30 T cell receptor beta chains sequenced from one sample in a study of early T cells in non-severe SARS-CoV-2 infection. Each CDR3 protein is one row after TCRdb ran MiXCR on the 5' RACE reads. Counted here are more than 20,000 distinct CDR3 sequences, around 4.2% occurring once; the ten biggest clones make up 3.5% to 5%. The sample consisted of whole blood. The receptor source for this set is an adult who was a healthcare worker with PCR-confirmed SARS-CoV-2 infection or an uninfected control (not recorded which).

This clonotype was detected ten times or more. The rearrangement joins TRBV6-5 to TRBJ1-5; a possible D gene is TRBD1 (6 bases). Looked up from germline, CDR1 is MNHEY and CDR2 is SVGAGI. The CDR3 sequence is 14 residues long. Trimming removed 5 bases at V and 4 bases at J, with 12 bases between. The CDR3 is CASSVRDTNQPQHF. The CDR3 DNA sequence: TGTGCCAGCAGTGTCCGGGACACGAATCAGCCCCAGCATTTT.

This clonotype was detected a few times. The chain links TRBV28 to TRBJ1-2; 8 bases are shared with TRBD1. This CDR3 spans 13 amino acids. V shed 5 bases and J 6 bases; nucleotides not matched to a gene: 5. Germline V CDR1 and CDR2: MDHEN, SYDVKM. CDR3 DNA sequence: TGTGCCAGCAGTGCTGGACAGGGTGATGGCTACACCTTC. This gives the protein CASSAGQGDGYTF.

The chain combines TRBV7-2 with TRBJ2-7, with 7 bases matching TRBD2. In germline, CDR1 is SGHTA, CDR2 FQGNSA. CDR3 length: 13 amino acids. V was clipped by 4 bases and J by 4 bases; unmatched bases: 4. The CDR3: CASSSRRGYEQYF. The CDR3 nucleotides read TGTGCCAGCAGCTCCAGGCGGGGGTACGAGCAGTACTTC.

This clonotype was seen more than once but under ten times. This chain joins TRBV5-1 and TRBJ2-1; perhaps TRBD2 as D (5 bases). CDR1 and CDR2 (germline): SGHRS, YFSETQ. Trimming left V 0 bases short and J 7 bases short, with 11 bases between. The CDR3 loop spans 14 amino acids. For the CDR3, the DNA is TGCGCCAGCAGCTTGGAGCTGGGAGCGAATGAGCAGTTCTTC. Its protein product is CASSLELGANEQFF. Full variable domain (missing parts from reference TRBV5-1 and TRBJ2-1): KAGVTQTPRYLIKTRGQQVTLSCSPISGHRSVSWYQQTPGQGLQFLFEYFSETQRNKGNFPGRFSGRQFSNSRSEMNVSTLELGDSALYLCASSLELGANEQFFGPGTRLTVL.

This clonotype was detected ten times or more. The V gene is TRBV7-9, the J gene TRBJ2-3; D gene uncertain. Germline V CDR1 and CDR2: SEHNR, FQNEAQ (reference sequence). The length of the CDR3 is 15 residues. Trimming took 5 bases from V and 0 from J, leaving 12 bases between them. The chain's CDR3 is CASSRWVQSTDTQYF. CDR3 sequence (DNA): TGTGCCAGCAGCCGGTGGGTCCAGAGCACAGATACGCAGTATTTT.

This clonotype was picked up many times. The genes are TRBV12-3 or TRBV12-4 and TRBJ2-7; D perhaps matches TRBD1 (5 bases). CDR3 length equals 13 residues. V lost 7 bases and J 2 bases, leaving 12 bases between the germline ends. Written as DNA, the CDR3 is TGTGCCAGCAACAGGCAGGGCGCCTACGAGCAGTACTTC. Its translation is CASNRQGAYEQYF.

There are many counts of this clonotype. The rearrangement links TRBV28 to TRBJ1-1, with D perhaps TRBD1 (6 bases). V lost 8 bases and J 5 bases, leaving 21 bases between the germline ends. The CDR3 spans 15 residues. From germline, CDR1 is MDHEN and CDR2 SYDVKM. Written as DNA, the CDR3 is TGTGCCAGCCCCTCACCAGGGGCCAGGACGACTGAAGCTTTCTTT. This sequence encodes CASPSPGARTTEAFF.

At least ten counts were recorded for this clonotype. V and J are TRBV10-3 and TRBJ2-4, with no clear D. This CDR3 region has 16 residues. The germline CDR1 and CDR2 sequences are ENHRY and SYGVKD. V was shortened by 0 bases and J by 5 bases, with 14 bases between the two germline ends. The CDR3 loop is CAISESKRPPQNIQYF. CDR3 bases: TGTGCCATCAGTGAGTCTAAGCGCCCTCCCCAAAACATTCAGTACTTC.

This clonotype is judged medium-sized (0.01 to 0.1%). The gene calls are TRBV3-1 and TRBJ2-2; no definite D call. With 1 base removed from V and 0 bases from J, the gap between germline ends came to 3 bases. Looked up from germline, CDR1 is LGHDT and CDR2 is YNNKEL (reference sequence). The CDR3 is made up of 14 amino acids. The CDR3 DNA reads as TGTGCCAGCAGCCAAGCTACGAACACCGGGGAGCTGTTTTTT. Translated, it gives CASSQATNTGELFF.

The table lists this clonotype with many counts. The chain uses TRBV24-1 and TRBJ2-2; 7 bases are shared with TRBD2. From germline, CDR1 is KGHDR and CDR2 SFDVKD. The CDR3 runs to 15 residues. The V and J ends lost 4 bases and 2 bases, in that order; junction bases with no gene match: 3. CDR3 DNA sequence: TGTGCCACCAGTGAACCGGGAGGAAACACCGGGGAGCTGTTTTTT. Amino acid sequence: CATSEPGGNTGELFF.

This clonotype has ten or more counts. The rearrangement uses TRBV12-3 or TRBV12-4 and TRBJ1-1; no clear D gene. With 9 bases removed from V and 0 bases from J, the gap between germline ends came to 17 bases. This CDR3 is 15 amino acids long. The CDR3 here is CASTEEENLNTEAFF. The CDR3 bases are TGTGCCAGTACAGAGGAAGAGAACCTGAACACTGAAGCTTTCTTT.

A note on this clonotype: Since a much larger clone is just one base distant, this may be a read error. The chain has TRBV3-1 and TRBJ2-3; D not certain. CDR3 length: 12 residues. The germline CDR1 and CDR2 sequences are LGHDT and YNNKEL (reference sequence). The CDR3 is CAGSQETDTQYF. The CDR3, as DNA: TGTGCCGGCAGCCAGGAAACAGATACGCAGTATTTT.

This clonotype has ten or more counts. This chain connects TRBV20-1 to TRBJ1-4, with D possibly being TRBD1 (5 bases). This CDR3 has 14 amino acids. The germline gives CDR1 DFQATT, CDR2 SNEGSKA (reference sequence). The germline V and J ends were trimmed by 4 bases and 9 bases, with 18 bases remaining between them. The CDR3 here is CSATHRAGSQKLFF. As DNA, the CDR3 is TGCAGTGCTACTCACCGGGCAGGGAGTCAAAAACTGTTTTTT.

This clonotype was seen more than once but under ten times. The genes are TRBV6-2 or TRBV6-3 and TRBJ2-1; D possibly corresponds to TRBD1 (6 bases). The length of the CDR3 is 17 residues. Germline V CDR1 and CDR2: MNHEY, SVGEGT. Trimming removed 5 bases from V and 0 bases from J, with 17 bases in between. The CDR3 DNA is TGTGCCAGCAGTACCGGGACAAGTTGGGGCTCCTACAATGAGCAGTTCTTC. The encoded protein is CASSTGTSWGSYNEQFF.

Notes on this clonotype: No DNA is shown, since the ends of the CDR3 on it are uncertain; the CDR3 is the one TCRdb lists. The chain combines TRBV9 with TRBJ2-7; the table's D gene call, TRBD2, was not cross checked with the DNA. The CDR3 length equals 12 residues, ends included. Looked up from germline, CDR1 is SGDLS and CDR2 is YYNGEE. The CDR3 spells CASSVGSGSPYF.

In its sample, this clonotype was seen many times. The chain's CDR3 is CASGTSGSNTGELFF. The CDR3 DNA reads as TGTGCCAGCGGGACTAGCGGGTCGAACACCGGGGAGCTGTTTTTT. The chain links TRBV28 to TRBJ2-2; 12 nucleotides match TRBD2. CDR1 is MDHEN and CDR2 is SYDVKM in the germline V gene. CDR3 size: 15 residues. Trimming cost V 8 bases and J 0 bases; bases outside gene matches: 1.

This clonotype was seen many times. The J gene is TRBJ2-5, the V gene TRBV10-3; D is undetermined. The CDR3 is made up of 15 amino acids. Germline V gene sequence: CDR1 ENHRY, CDR2 SYGVKD. The V end lost 2 bases, the J end lost 5 bases, and 15 bases lay between the germline ends. The CDR3 DNA sequence: TGTGCCATCAGTGAGAGCCCCCTAATGAGTGAGACCCAGTACTTC. It is translated as CAISESPLMSETQYF.

This clonotype was observed at least ten times. This sequence joins TRBV18 and TRBJ2-2, with TRBD2 matching over 10 bases. Trimming at V came to 2 bases and at J to 5 bases, leaving 8 bases not matched to a gene. Germline V gene lookup returns CDR1 KGHSH and CDR2 LQKENI. The length of the CDR3 is 17 residues. CDR3 sequence reads: CASSPSTSGIITGELFF. The CDR3 nucleotides are TGTGCCAGCTCACCATCTACTAGCGGGATCATAACCGGGGAGCTGTTTTTT.

This clonotype was counted many times. This chain links TRBV9 with TRBJ2-7; D is perhaps TRBD1 (6 bases). This CDR3 has 14 amino acids. Per the germline V gene, CDR1 is SGDLS and CDR2 is YYNGEE. V gave up 4 bases and J gave up 3 bases, with 14 bases separating them. The CDR3, as DNA: TGTGCCAGCAGCTCCGGACAGAACCTCTACGAGCAGTACTTC. Amino acids: CASSSGQNLYEQYF. Full variable domain (remainder filled in from reference TRBV9 and TRBJ2-7): DSGVTQTPKHLITATGQRVTLRCSPRSGDLSVYWYQQSLDQGLQFLIQYYNGEERAKGNILERFSAQQFPDLHSELNLSSLELGDSALYFCASSSGQNLYEQYFGPGTRLTVT.

This CDR3 is CSVPTGSEQYF. In DNA, the CDR3 is TGCAGTGTTCCAACGGGGTCCGAGCAGTACTTC. The V and J genes are TRBV20-1 and TRBJ2-7; tentatively, D is TRBD2 (5 bases). The CDR3 has 11 amino acids. V was shortened by 7 bases and J by 6 bases, with 13 bases between the two germline ends. Germline V gene data show CDR1 as DFQATT and CDR2 as SNEGSKA (reference sequence).

In this sample, this clonotype turned up many times. V gene TRBV7-9 combines with J gene TRBJ2-1; 8 nucleotides line up with TRBD2. The CDR3 has 15 amino acids. Germline CDR1 SEHNR, CDR2 FQNEAQ (reference sequence). Germline trimming cut 1 base from V and 5 bases from J; bases unmatched to any gene: 4. This chain's CDR3 is CASSLEGTRDNEQFF. In DNA, the CDR3 is TGTGCCAGCAGCTTAGAAGGGACTAGAGACAATGAGCAGTTCTTC.

At least ten counts were recorded for this clonotype. The chain uses TRBV3-1 and TRBJ2-7; 10 nucleotides agree with TRBD2. The V gene's germline CDR1 is LGHDT and CDR2 YNNKEL (reference sequence). V shed 2 bases, J shed 6 bases, and the junction held 7 bases outside the gene matches. The CDR3 contains 15 residues. CDR3 loop: CASSQTSSGRSEQYF. As DNA, the CDR3 is TGTGCCAGCAGCCAAACCTCTAGCGGGAGAAGCGAGCAGTACTTC.

The rearrangement links TRBV3-1 to TRBJ2-1, with D unclear. Deletions cut 2 bases from V and 1 base from J, with 0 bases between. CDR1 LGHDT and CDR2 YNNKEL come from the germline V gene (reference sequence). The CDR3 spans 12 residues. In nucleotides, the CDR3 is TGTGCCAGCAGCCAATCCTACAATGAGCAGTTCTTC. Translated: CASSQSYNEQFF.

This clonotype was seen at least ten times. The rearrangement joins TRBV5-6 to TRBJ2-1, with 7 positions matching TRBD1. V trimming: 1 base; J trimming: 2 bases; junction bases outside the gene matches: 3. Germline values: CDR1 SGHDT, CDR2 YYEEEE. CDR3 length: 15 residues. The CDR3 nucleotides are TGTGCCAGCAGCTTGTTGGGACAGCCCTACAATGAGCAGTTCTTC. Amino acid sequence: CASSLLGQPYNEQFF.

The J gene is TRBJ2-7, the V gene TRBV11-2; 14 bases agree with TRBD2. Trimming removed 6 bases from V and 3 bases from J; junction bases left unmatched: 7. The CDR3 contains 16 residues. The germline CDR1 and CDR2 sequences are SGHAT and FQNNGV. The CDR3 protein is CASSFPGLAGDYEQYF. The CDR3 nucleotides are TGTGCCAGCAGTTTTCCGGGACTAGCGGGAGACTACGAGCAGTACTTC.

In this sample, this clonotype turned up many times. The CDR3 DNA reads as TGTGCCAGCAGCCCTGGGACTAGCGGGGCCCAGGATACGCAGTATTTT. This encodes CASSPGTSGAQDTQYF. The J gene is TRBJ2-3, the V gene TRBV7-2; 13 bases align to TRBD2. V dropped 5 bases and J dropped 6; count of bases not matched to a gene: 8. From germline, CDR1 is SGHTA and CDR2 FQGNSA. The CDR3 length is 16 residues.

The table lists this clonotype with many counts. This chain uses TRBV2 with TRBJ1-1, with unresolved D. Looked up from germline, CDR1 is SNHLY and CDR2 is FYNNEI. The CDR3 extends over 11 amino acids. V lost 2 bases and J 2 bases, leaving 0 bases between the germline ends. The CDR3 loop is CASSENTEAFF. CDR3 nucleotide sequence: TGTGCCAGCAGTGAAAACACTGAAGCTTTCTTT.

The table lists this clonotype with a few counts. The rearrangement joins TRBV5-1 to TRBJ2-7; tentative D call: TRBD2 (6 bases). Germline CDR1 SGHRS, CDR2 YFSETQ. This CDR3 contains 15 residues. The V gene lost 3 bases and the J gene lost 4 bases, with 17 bases spanning the gap. CDR3 coding DNA: TGCGCCAGCAGCTCGAAGCCCGGGACTCAGTACGAGCAGTACTTC. Translated: CASSSKPGTQYEQYF.

This chain links TRBV20-1 with TRBJ1-2; D might be TRBD1 (5 bases). Trimming removed 0 bases at V and 0 bases at J, with 11 bases between. Per germline, CDR1 DFQATT and CDR2 SNEGSKA (reference sequence). The CDR3 totals 15 residues. CDR3 coding DNA: TGCAGTGCTAGAGATCAAAGGGGATCTAACTATGGCTACACCTTC. Protein: CSARDQRGSNYGYTF.

This clonotype occurred many times. V gene TRBV20-1 combines with J gene TRBJ2-1; 12 bases line up with TRBD2. Germline V gene sequence: CDR1 DFQATT, CDR2 SNEGSKA (reference sequence). The CDR3 length is 16 residues. Unmatched junction bases numbered 7, after V lost 3 bases and J lost 4 bases. CDR3 sequence: CSASPRLAGVYNEQFF. In DNA, the CDR3 is TGCAGTGCTAGTCCTAGACTAGCGGGAGTTTACAATGAGCAGTTCTTC.